The clone carrying this TCR beta chain was seen only a few times. TCRdb keeps only in-frame clones here, not all; method: immunoSEQ multiplex PCR. The sample holds a few hundred thousand clones, 86% seen once. The data are from a study of blood T cell repertoires in COVID-19. At the level of the study: PBMCs, B-cell-depleted T cells, or T cells provided the cDNA or gDNA that made up the material.

This CDR3 region has 14 residues. Germline CDR1 SNHLY, CDR2 FYNNEI. After removal of 6 bases from V and 9 bases from J, the junction contained 10 bases not matched to a gene. Input material: PBMCs or T cells enriched from blood (not recorded which). The clonotype comes from a woman aged 25 to 39 who had been exposed to COVID-19. The chain joins TRBV2 to TRBJ2-1, with TRBD1 matching 8 bases. Written as DNA, the CDR3 is TGTGCCAGCAGGGGACAGGTCGGCCGGCGTGAGCAGTTCTTC. Its protein product is CASRGQVGRREQFF.